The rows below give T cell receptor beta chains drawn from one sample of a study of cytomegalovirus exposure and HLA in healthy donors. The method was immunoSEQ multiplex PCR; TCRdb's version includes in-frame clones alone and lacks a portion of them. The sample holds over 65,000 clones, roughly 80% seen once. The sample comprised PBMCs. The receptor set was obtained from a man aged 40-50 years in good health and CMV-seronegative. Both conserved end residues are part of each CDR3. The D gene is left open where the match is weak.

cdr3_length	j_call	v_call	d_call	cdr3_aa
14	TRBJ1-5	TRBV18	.	CASSPPQGSQPQHF
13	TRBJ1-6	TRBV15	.	CATRTGNNSPLHF
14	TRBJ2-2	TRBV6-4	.	CASSVERGTGELFF
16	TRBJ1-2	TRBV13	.	CASSLGKGSVGWGYTF
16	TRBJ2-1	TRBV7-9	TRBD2	CASSLGTSGLYNEQFF
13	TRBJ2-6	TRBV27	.	CASSSGGANVLTF
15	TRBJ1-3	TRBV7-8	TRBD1	CASSSDRDRGNTIYF
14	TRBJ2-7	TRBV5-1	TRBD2	CASYGGTKIYEQYF
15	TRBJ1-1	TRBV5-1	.	CASSLEGDISPEAFF
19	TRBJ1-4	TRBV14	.	CASSQDSQGMTIRNEKLFF
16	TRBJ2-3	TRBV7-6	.	CASSLVQGRATDTQYF
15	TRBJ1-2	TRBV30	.	CAWTTDSLGEYGYTF
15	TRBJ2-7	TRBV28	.	CASLFDQGPTYEQYF
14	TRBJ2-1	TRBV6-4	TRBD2	CASSYSGSYNEQFF
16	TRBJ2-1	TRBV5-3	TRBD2	CARSRPGLAGGNEQFF
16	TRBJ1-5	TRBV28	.	CASSSRQAHGNQPQHF
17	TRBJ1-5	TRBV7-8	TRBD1	CASSSQARGSIGQPQHF
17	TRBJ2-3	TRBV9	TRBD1	CASSVYEGGQAGNTQYF
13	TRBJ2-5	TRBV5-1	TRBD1	CASTTGVQETQYF
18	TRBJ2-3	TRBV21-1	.	CASSKARQAGGQIDTQYF
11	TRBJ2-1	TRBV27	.	CASSWRGEQFF
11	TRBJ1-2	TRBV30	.	CAWAGNYGYTF